One sample yielded the 9 T cell receptor beta chains listed below, sequenced in a study of early T cells in non-severe SARS-CoV-2 infection. TCRdb fed the 5' RACE reads into MiXCR, producing one record per CDR3 protein. Of about 58,000 distinct CDR3 sequences listed, around 11% are singletons. Sequencing was performed on whole blood. Receptors originate from an adult who was a healthcare worker with PCR-confirmed SARS-CoV-2 infection or an uninfected control (not recorded which).

This clonotype occurred many times. This chain connects TRBV7-2 to TRBJ2-1; a possible D gene is TRBD2 (6 bases). CDR3 size: 17 residues. Germline V lookup: CDR1 SGHTA, CDR2 FQGNSA. V shed 3 bases and J shed 6 bases, with 21 bases lying between them. CDR3 DNA: TGTGCCAGCAGCTTCTTAATGACTAGTAGCTTAGGCAATGAGCAGTTCTTC. It translates to CASSFLMTSSLGNEQFF.

This clonotype occurred a few times. The chain combines TRBV18 with TRBJ1-1; 7 nucleotides line up with TRBD1. The CDR3 length is 14 residues. J was trimmed by 2 bases and V by 6 bases; bases with no gene match: 6. From germline, CDR1 is KGHSH and CDR2 LQKENI. CDR3 DNA: TGTGCCAGCTCCCCCGACAGGGTCAACACTGAAGCTTTCTTT. Residues: CASSPDRVNTEAFF.

This clonotype was seen at least ten times. The gene calls are TRBV15 and TRBJ2-1, with 12 bases identical to TRBD2. The V and J ends lost 4 bases and 6 bases, in that order; junction bases with no gene match: 7. The CDR3 is 16 amino acids. Germline V gene sequence: CDR1 LNHNV, CDR2 YYDKDF (reference sequence). This CDR3 reads CATSKGGLAGPNEQFF. The CDR3 bases are TGTGCCACCAGCAAAGGGGGACTAGCGGGCCCCAATGAGCAGTTCTTC. Combining the CDR3 with reference TRBV15 and TRBJ2-1 gives the whole variable domain DAMVIQNPRYQVTQFGKPVTLSCSQTLNHNVMYWYQQKSSQAPKLLFHYYDKDFNNEADTPDNFQSRRPNTSFCFLDIRSPGLGDTAMYLCATSKGGLAGPNEQFFGPGTRLTVL.

This clonotype was detected ten times or more. V is TRBV9 and J is TRBJ2-3; 8 bases are a match to TRBD2. The V and J ends lost 0 bases and 2 bases, in that order; junction bases with no gene match: 5. Germline values: CDR1 SGDLS, CDR2 YYNGEE. CDR3 size: 16 residues. This chain's CDR3 is CASSVAGGRSTDTQYF. DNA for the CDR3: TGTGCCAGCAGCGTAGCCGGCGGGAGGTCCACAGATACGCAGTATTTT.

V and J are TRBV24-1 and TRBJ1-5, with D possibly matching TRBD1 (6 bases). This CDR3 contains 15 residues. The ends were cut back, 2 bases at V and 6 bases at J, with 13 bases in the middle. CDR1 and CDR2 (germline): KGHDR, SFDVKD. As DNA, the CDR3 is TGTGCCACCAGTGATTCCTCAGGGGCCGGTCAGCCCCAGCATTTT. Amino acid sequence: CATSDSSGAGQPQHF.

This clonotype was seen ten or more times. The chain carries TRBV20-1 and TRBJ1-1; a possible D gene is TRBD1 (5 bases). This CDR3 is 14 amino acids long. Germline V CDR1 and CDR2: DFQATT, SNEGSKA (reference sequence). Trimming stripped 4 bases from V and 1 base from J, with 13 bases between. The CDR3 DNA is TGCAGTGCTAAGGGCAGGACACCGAACACTGAAGCTTTCTTT. Its translation: CSAKGRTPNTEAFF.

This clonotype was observed at least ten times. The chain is built from TRBV19 and TRBJ2-1, with TRBD2 as a possible D gene (6 bases). V shed 3 bases and J shed 8 bases, with 20 bases lying between them. The CDR3 extends over 16 amino acids. Germline loops: CDR1 LNHDA, CDR2 SQIVND (reference sequence). In DNA, the CDR3 is TGTGCCAGTAGTATGCCTGGGGGGTACGATCGGGATGAGCAGTTCTTC. This gives the protein CASSMPGGYDRDEQFF.

This clonotype was seen repeatedly, ten times or more. This sequence joins TRBV29-1 and TRBJ2-2; D could derive from TRBD1 or TRBD2 (6 bases each). Germline CDR1 SQVTM, CDR2 ANQGSEA. Trimming took 6 bases from V and 4 from J, leaving 18 bases between them. The CDR3 is made up of 15 amino acids. The CDR3 bases are TGCAGCGTCCCGCGGGCGGAGGGGGTCACCGGGGAGCTGTTTTTT. Protein: CSVPRAEGVTGELFF.

The V and J genes are TRBV14 and TRBJ2-2, with 7 bases matching TRBD2. Germline CDR1 and CDR2: SGHDN and FVKESK. This CDR3 is built from 16 residues. V lost 4 bases and J lost 3; bases outside the gene matches: 8. CDR3 DNA: TGTGCCAGCAGCCTGCGCGGGAGCTGGGACACCGGGGAGCTGTTTTTT. Residues: CASSLRGSWDTGELFF.